The 27 T cell receptor beta chains given below trace back to one sample, sequenced in a study of HIV-infected patients and healthy controls. TCRdb re-derived calls from the 5' RACE reads in MiXCR, one entry per CDR3 protein. The table shows around 62,000 distinct CDR3 sequences, with under 25% occurring only once. Sequenced material: CD4+ T cells from blood. The receptors come from a human donor in good health.

This clonotype was seen repeatedly, ten times or more. V usage is TRBV7-6 and J usage is TRBJ2-7; D is perhaps TRBD2 (5 bases). Germline values: CDR1 SGHVS, CDR2 FNYEAQ. V was shortened by 1 base and J by 1 base, with 11 bases between the two germline ends. The CDR3 runs to 15 residues. The CDR3 DNA follows: TGTGCCAGCAGCTTAGATGCCGGGGTTTCCTACGAGCAGTACTTC. It encodes CASSLDAGVSYEQYF.

At least ten counts were recorded for this clonotype. V and J are TRBV27 and TRBJ1-1; no firm D call. The CDR3 spans 14 residues. Germline CDR1 reads MNHEY; CDR2 reads SMNVEV (reference sequence). The ends were cut back, 3 bases at V and 1 base at J, with 9 bases in the middle. In nucleotides, the CDR3 is TGTGCCAGCAGTTTTCAGGCTTCGAACACTGAAGCTTTCTTT. Protein product: CASSFQASNTEAFF.

The CDR3 region is CASSSRSASREQYF. The CDR3 nucleotides are TGTGCCAGCAGCTCCCGGTCCGCCTCTCGGGAGCAGTACTTC. The chain has TRBV7-9 and TRBJ2-7; D is uncertain. The CDR3 has 14 residues. The ends were cut back, 4 bases at V and 7 bases at J, with 17 bases in the middle. Germline loops: CDR1 SEHNR, CDR2 FQNEAQ (reference sequence).

The DNA of the CDR3 is TGTGCCAGCAGCTTGGAGGACACCGGGGAGCTGTTTTTT. Its protein is CASSLEDTGELFF. The chain has TRBV5-4 and TRBJ2-2, with unresolved D. Germline V gene sequence: CDR1 SGHNT, CDR2 YYREEE (reference sequence). The CDR3 totals 13 residues. Deletions cut 0 bases from V and 3 bases from J, with 3 bases between.

This clonotype appeared a few times. The chain links TRBV4-2 to TRBJ1-1, with 8 bases identical to TRBD1. Unmatched junction bases numbered 4, after V lost 0 bases and J lost 1 base. Germline lookup yields CDR1 LGHNA and CDR2 YNFKEQ. CDR3 length equals 16 residues. This chain's CDR3 is CASSQDSDRANTEAFF. For the CDR3, the DNA is TGTGCCAGCAGCCAAGATTCGGACAGGGCGAACACTGAAGCTTTCTTT.

The chain carries TRBV6-1 and TRBJ2-3; tentatively, D is TRBD2 (6 bases). This CDR3 has 16 residues. Between the trimmed V and J ends, which lost 5 bases and 1 base, there was a span of 16 bases. The germline CDR1 and CDR2 sequences are MNHNS and SASEGT. The CDR3: CASSIGAGGGTDTQYF. The DNA of the CDR3 is TGTGCCAGCAGTATCGGGGCCGGCGGGGGCACAGATACGCAGTATTTT.

The chain links TRBV12-5 to TRBJ2-5; possible D gene TRBD1, 6 bases. The CDR3 runs 14 residues. In germline, CDR1 is LGHNT, CDR2 FRNRAP. V was clipped by 1 base and J by 5 bases, with 11 bases between them. The CDR3 DNA sequence: TGTGCTAGTGGTTTGGCCACAGGGATGGAGACCCAGTACTTC. It translates to CASGLATGMETQYF.

This clonotype was observed at least ten times. CDR3 sequence reads: CSVQGNNEQFF. The CDR3 DNA reads as TGCAGCGTTCAGGGGAACAATGAGCAGTTCTTC. V is TRBV29-1 and J is TRBJ2-1, with D possibly TRBD1 on 6 matching bases. V lost 5 bases to trimming and J lost 5 bases, with 7 bases between them. This CDR3 contains 11 residues. Looked up from germline, CDR1 is SQVTM and CDR2 is ANQGSEA.

The chain uses TRBV20-1 and TRBJ1-1, with D hard to call. Germline values: CDR1 DFQATT, CDR2 SNEGSKA (reference sequence). This CDR3 is built from 16 residues. Trimming pared 6 bases from V and 7 bases from J, leaving 27 bases between. In DNA form, the CDR3 reads TGCAGTGCCCCCCCCACCGGAAGGGATCCCTGGGGTGAAGCTTTCTTT. This encodes CSAPPTGRDPWGEAFF.

This clonotype was seen ten or more times. The chain employs TRBV20-1 and TRBJ2-1, with D unclear. Deletions cut 8 bases from V and 1 base from J, with 9 bases between. Germline V gives CDR1 DFQATT, CDR2 SNEGSKA (reference sequence). This CDR3 contains 12 residues. CDR3 loop: CSWAGSYNEQFF. In DNA, the CDR3 is TGCAGTTGGGCAGGTTCCTACAATGAGCAGTTCTTC.

The rearrangement uses TRBV20-1 and TRBJ1-5; D gene ambiguous. Per the germline V gene, CDR1 is DFQATT and CDR2 is SNEGSKA (reference sequence). The ends were cut back, 0 bases at V and 3 bases at J, with 6 bases in the middle. The CDR3 loop spans 13 amino acids. CDR3 loop: CSAREQLNQPQHF. CDR3 nucleotide sequence: TGCAGTGCTAGAGAACAGCTCAATCAGCCCCAGCATTTT.

This chain's CDR3 is CASSRDGNTEAFF. Written as DNA, the CDR3 is TGTGCCAGCAGTAGGGACGGGAACACTGAAGCTTTCTTT. The J gene is TRBJ1-1, the V gene TRBV6-6; the D gene is possibly TRBD1 (5 bases). The V gene's germline CDR1 is MNHNY and CDR2 SVGAGI (reference sequence). Trimming stripped 5 bases from V and 1 base from J, with 8 bases between. The CDR3 consists of 13 residues.

This clonotype was detected many times. The CDR3 protein is CSVGRTDGYYGYTF. The CDR3 region has the DNA TGCAGCGTTGGCCGGACAGACGGGTACTATGGCTACACCTTC. The chain employs TRBV29-1 and TRBJ1-2; possibly TRBD1 for D (6 bases). The CDR3 runs 14 residues. Germline V gene lookup returns CDR1 SQVTM and CDR2 ANQGSEA. Trimming left V 4 bases short and J 3 bases short, with 15 bases between.

There are a few counts of this clonotype. Sequence at one end of the junction differs from germline and may be a read error. The rearrangement joins TRBV7-7 to TRBJ2-1; 8 nucleotides agree with TRBD2. The CDR3 runs 15 residues. Germline V gene sequence: CDR1 SSHAT, CDR2 FNYEAQ (reference sequence). DNA for the CDR3: TGTGCTAGCAGCTTACGGGAGGGCCTTTTAAATGAGCAGTTCTTC. Protein product: CASSLREGLLNEQFF.

This chain joins TRBV5-5 and TRBJ2-3, with D perhaps TRBD1 (5 bases). Germline V gives CDR1 SGHKS, CDR2 YYEKEE (reference sequence). The CDR3 is 13 residues long. The V gene lost 1 base and the J gene lost 4 bases, with 7 bases spanning the gap. This CDR3 is CASSLQGSDTQYF. The CDR3 DNA reads TGTGCCAGCAGCTTGCAGGGTTCAGATACGCAGTATTTT.

V usage is TRBV7-8 and J usage is TRBJ1-4; D gene ambiguous. Trimming shortened V by 7 bases and J by 8 bases, and 23 bases separated the two germline ends. Looked up from germline, CDR1 is SGHVS and CDR2 is FQNEAQ. This CDR3 is 16 amino acids long. CDR3 region: CASTEGPAFYEEKLFF. As DNA, the CDR3 is TGTGCCAGCACCGAGGGCCCGGCGTTCTATGAAGAAAAACTGTTTTTT.

Ten or more counts support this clonotype. This chain uses TRBV27 with TRBJ2-7; D uncertain. Trimming took 0 bases from V and 6 from J, leaving 18 bases between them. In germline, CDR1 is MNHEY, CDR2 SMNVEV (reference sequence). CDR3 length equals 16 residues. The CDR3 loop is CASSLSQTTPGSEQYF. The CDR3 DNA is TGTGCCAGCAGTTTATCCCAGACCACACCTGGGTCCGAGCAGTACTTC.

This clonotype was counted ten times or more. The V and J genes are TRBV6-6 and TRBJ1-5; D call uncertain. CDR3 length: 15 residues. Trimming shortened V by 0 bases and J by 4 bases, and 10 bases separated the two germline ends. Germline lookup yields CDR1 MNHNY and CDR2 SVGAGI (reference sequence). As DNA, the CDR3 is TGTGCCAGCAGTTACTCTGGTCAGAGGAATCAGCCCCAGCATTTT. Residues: CASSYSGQRNQPQHF.

A note on this clonotype: This may be a read error, as it is one base from a much larger clone. The chain employs TRBV4-1 and TRBJ1-4, with D uncertain. This CDR3 is built from 13 residues. Per the germline V gene, CDR1 is MGHRA and CDR2 is YSYEKL. Trimming removed 2 bases at V and 7 bases at J, with 8 bases between. Here the CDR3 DNA reads TGCGCCAGCAGCCAACGCAACGGTGAAAAACTGTTTTTT. It translates to CASSQRNGEKLFF.

This clonotype was observed many times. The V call is TRBV5-1, the J call TRBJ2-5; D remains unclear. Germline lookup yields CDR1 SGHRS and CDR2 YFSETQ. The length of the CDR3 is 13 residues. Trimming took off 2 bases at V and 1 base at J, with 6 bases between the two ends. In DNA, the CDR3 is TGCGCCAGCAGCTTAACGGTCCAAGAGACCCAGTACTTC. Protein: CASSLTVQETQYF. Looking up the rest from reference TRBV5-1 and TRBJ2-5 gives the full variable domain: KAGVTQTPRYLIKTRGQQVTLSCSPISGHRSVSWYQQTPGQGLQFLFEYFSETQRNKGNFPGRFSGRQFSNSRSEMNVSTLELGDSALYLCASSLTVQETQYFGPGTRLLVL.

The chain combines TRBV11-2 with TRBJ2-7; D uncertain. The CDR3 sequence is 13 residues long. Germline loops: CDR1 SGHAT, CDR2 FQNNGV. V lost 0 bases to trimming and J lost 2 bases, with 5 bases between them. CDR3 in DNA: TGTGCCAGCAGCTTAGATATGGCCTACGAGCAGTACTTC. Amino acid sequence: CASSLDMAYEQYF.

The gene calls are TRBV20-1 and TRBJ2-5; D tentatively fits TRBD1 or TRBD2 (6 bases each). CDR3 length: 12 amino acids. Trimming shortened V by 3 bases and J by 4 bases, and 9 bases separated the two germline ends. The germline V gene has CDR1 DFQATT and CDR2 SNEGSKA (reference sequence). This CDR3 reads CSASRGVETQYF. The CDR3 nucleotides are TGCAGTGCTAGTAGGGGGGTAGAGACCCAGTACTTC.

V gene TRBV7-2 combines with J gene TRBJ2-3, with D unclear. This CDR3 is 12 amino acids long. The V gene lost 5 bases and the J gene lost 3 bases, with 6 bases spanning the gap. The V gene's germline CDR1 is SGHTA and CDR2 FQGNSA. The CDR3 DNA sequence: TGTGCCAGCAGCCTTTGGACAGATACGCAGTATTTT. Its protein is CASSLWTDTQYF.

The chain links TRBV12-3 or TRBV12-4 to TRBJ1-4; TRBD1 is a possible D gene (5 bases). The CDR3 covers 14 residues. Deletions cut 3 bases from V and 8 bases from J, with 13 bases between. CDR3 DNA sequence: TGTGCCAGCAGTTTTGGCAGGGTGGGGGAAAAACTGTTTTTT. Protein: CASSFGRVGEKLFF.

Many counts were recorded for this clonotype. The chain is built from TRBV20-1 and TRBJ2-3; no definite D call. V shed 7 bases and J shed 1 base, with 12 bases lying between them. Germline-derived CDR1 and CDR2 are DFQATT and SNEGSKA (reference sequence). CDR3 size: 13 residues. In DNA, the CDR3 is TGCAGTGTCCCCCTTGGAGGCACAGATACGCAGTATTTT. This sequence encodes CSVPLGGTDTQYF.

This chain joins TRBV5-6 and TRBJ1-1, with TRBD1 identical over 7 bases. This CDR3 spans 14 amino acids. Germline trimming cut 3 bases from V and 3 bases from J; bases unmatched to any gene: 5. The germline V gene has CDR1 SGHDT and CDR2 YYEEEE. The CDR3 bases are TGTGCCAGCAGCTCCAGGGGGTGGGACACTGAAGCTTTCTTT. Encoded protein: CASSSRGWDTEAFF.

This clonotype was recorded many times. The rearrangement links TRBV20-1 to TRBJ1-1; D remains ambiguous. There are 12 residues in the CDR3. Germline V CDR1 and CDR2: DFQATT, SNEGSKA (reference sequence). Trimming stripped 2 bases from V and 1 base from J, with 5 bases between. CDR3 sequence: CSARKENTEAFF. CDR3 in DNA: TGCAGTGCTAGAAAGGAGAACACTGAAGCTTTCTTT.